Listed below are T cell receptor beta chains from one sample, sequenced in a study of blood T cell repertoires in COVID-19. TCRdb keeps only in-frame clones here, not all; method: immunoSEQ multiplex PCR. The sample consists of 150,000 to 200,000 clones, about nine tenths of them appearing once. Sample: PBMCs or T cells enriched from blood (not recorded which). Source of these receptors: a young woman who had recovered from COVID-19. Each CDR3 is given with its conserved first and last residue. A D gene is named only where the DNA matches it firmly. Clone sizes are given selectively: once, few, many, or a class where the clone is expanded.

CDR3aa,CDR3nt,j_gene,d_gene,abundance,v_gene
CASSPPRSVSDTQYF,TGTGCCAGCTCACCACCCCGTTCTGTCTCCGATACGCAGTATTTT,TRBJ2-3,NA,NA,TRBV18
CASTQTVVQRGYTF,TGTGCCAGTACCCAAACGGTGGTCCAGCGAGGCTACACCTTC,TRBJ1-2,NA,NA,TRBV19
CASSSGGTENSPLHF,TGCGCCAGCTCCTCGGGGGGGACAGAAAATTCACCCCTCCACTTT,TRBJ1-6,TRBD1,once,TRBV5-1
CASISGGIGINQPQHF,TGTGCCAGCATATCAGGGGGGATAGGTATAAATCAGCCCCAGCATTTT,TRBJ1-5,TRBD1,NA,TRBV28
CASSQPLDKGYTF,TGCGCCAGCAGCCAACCCTTGGACAAAGGCTACACCTTC,TRBJ1-2,NA,NA,TRBV4-1
CASSQTGVPNEKLFF,TGTGCCAGCAGTCAGACAGGGGTACCTAATGAAAAACTGTTTTTT,TRBJ1-4,TRBD1,NA,TRBV7-9
CASSPGQGASYGYTF,TGTGCCAGCTCACCGGGACAGGGAGCGTCATATGGCTACACCTTC,TRBJ1-2,TRBD1,NA,TRBV18
CASSLGLAEVYTQYF,TGTGCCAGCAGCTTAGGACTAGCGGAGGTTTATACGCAGTATTTT,TRBJ2-3,TRBD2,few,TRBV7-2
CASSLVSETQYF,TGCGCCAGCAGCTTGGTTTCGGAGACCCAGTACTTC,TRBJ2-5,NA,NA,TRBV5-1
CASSPGTGHNQPQHF,TGTGCCAGCAGCCCCGGGACAGGTCACAATCAGCCCCAGCATTTT,TRBJ1-5,TRBD1,NA,TRBV7-6
CASSRDRGFYEQYF,TGTGCCAGTAGTAGGGACAGGGGTTTCTACGAGCAGTACTTC,TRBJ2-7,TRBD1,NA,TRBV19
CASSPIAGEGETQYF,TGTGCCAGCTCACCAATAGCGGGAGAGGGAGAGACCCAGTACTTC,TRBJ2-5,TRBD2,NA,TRBV18
CATRTGVDEQYF,TGTGCCACAAGGACAGGGGTCGACGAGCAGTACTTC,TRBJ2-7,TRBD1,NA,TRBV9
CASSPIGTDESYEQYF,TGTGCCAGCAGCCCCATCGGGACAGATGAATCCTACGAGCAGTACTTC,TRBJ2-7,TRBD1,NA,TRBV28
CASSEGLEGGLNEQFF,TGCGCCAGCAGTGAAGGACTAGAAGGTGGGCTCAATGAGCAGTTCTTC,TRBJ2-1,TRBD2,few,TRBV10-1
CASSDRGLGYTF,TGTGCCAGCTCGGACAGGGGGCTTGGCTACACCTTC,TRBJ1-2,TRBD1,NA,TRBV12-3/TRBV12-4
CASSQDRSFNDRPNQPQHF,TGTGCCAGCAGCCAAGATCGGAGCTTTAACGACAGACCCAATCAGCCCCAGCATTTT,TRBJ1-5,NA,NA,TRBV14
CASSLDQGFEKLFF,TGTGCCAGCAGCTTGGACCAGGGGTTTGAAAAACTGTTTTTT,TRBJ1-4,NA,NA,TRBV5-6
CASRQWDRELNTEAFF,TGTGCCAGCAGGCAATGGGACAGGGAGTTAAACACTGAAGCTTTCTTT,TRBJ1-1,TRBD1,NA,TRBV27
CSAQGQRNTGELFF,TGCAGCGCCCAGGGACAGAGGAACACCGGGGAGCTGTTTTTT,TRBJ2-2,TRBD1,NA,TRBV29-1
CASSGLAGSQQYF,TGTGCCAGCAGCGGCCTAGCGGGCAGTCAGCAGTACTTC,TRBJ2-7,TRBD2,NA,TRBV11-3
CSVKQGGEVGYTF,TGCAGCGTTAAACAGGGAGGGGAGGTTGGCTACACCTTC,TRBJ1-2,NA,NA,TRBV29-1
CASSVGGLGGDTQYF,TGTGCCAGCAGCGTAGGGGGACTAGGAGGGGATACGCAGTATTTT,TRBJ2-3,TRBD2,NA,TRBV9
CASRTGGYGYTF,TGTGCCAGCAGAACCGGGGGGTATGGCTACACCTTC,TRBJ1-2,NA,once,TRBV6-5